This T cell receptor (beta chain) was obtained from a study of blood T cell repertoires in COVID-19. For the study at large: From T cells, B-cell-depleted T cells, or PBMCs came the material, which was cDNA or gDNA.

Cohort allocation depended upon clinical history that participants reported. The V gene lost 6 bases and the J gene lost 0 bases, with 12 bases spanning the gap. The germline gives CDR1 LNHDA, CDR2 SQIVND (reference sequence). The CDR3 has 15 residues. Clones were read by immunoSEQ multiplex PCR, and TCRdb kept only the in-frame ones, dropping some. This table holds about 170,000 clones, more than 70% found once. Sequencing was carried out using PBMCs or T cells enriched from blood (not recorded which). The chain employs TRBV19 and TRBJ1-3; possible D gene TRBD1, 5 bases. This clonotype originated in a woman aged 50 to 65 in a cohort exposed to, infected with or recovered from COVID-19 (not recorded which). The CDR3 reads CASSRQQNSGNTIYF. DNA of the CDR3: TGTGCCAGTAGCAGACAGCAAAACTCTGGAAACACCATATATTTT.